This T cell receptor (beta chain) was retrieved from a study of technical replicates of blood from a handful of donors. CDR1 SNHLY and CDR2 FYNNEI come from the germline V gene. V trimming: 5 bases; J trimming: 4 bases; junction bases outside the gene matches: 6. The CDR3 has 14 residues. The assay was immunoSEQ multiplex PCR, and TCRdb's table has in-frame clones only and misses some. The sample shows around 86,000 clones, approximately 96% of them seen only once. The source material was T cells isolated from PBMCs. This rearrangement joins TRBV2 to TRBJ2-5, with 8 bases matching TRBD2. The sequence was collected from a human donor in good health. CDR3: CASSPGTRGETQYF. The DNA of the CDR3 is TGTGCCAGCAGTCCCGGGACTAGAGGAGAGACCCAGTACTTC. The full variable domain, in which reference TRBV2 and TRBJ2-5 provide the parts outside the CDR3, is EPEVTQTPSHQVTQMGQEVILRCVPISNHLYFYWYRQILGQKVEFLVSFYNNEISEKSEIFDDQFSVERPDGSNFTLKIRSTKLEDSAMYFCASSPGTRGETQYFGPGTRLLVL.